What follows are 5 T cell receptor beta chains derived from one specimen sequenced in a study of cytomegalovirus exposure and HLA in healthy donors. PCR involved 60 Vbeta and 13 Jbeta primers. The data were produced by immunoSEQ multiplex PCR, yet TCRdb's version contains in-frame clones alone and is incomplete. The table has roughly 120,000 clones, 60% to 85% seen once. The sample consisted of PBMCs. The receptors stem from a man over 45 in good health and CMV-seropositive.

This clone was seen more than once but under ten times. The J gene is TRBJ1-5, the V gene TRBV28; 8 bases align to TRBD1. The CDR3 has 15 residues. The J segment lost 5 bases and the V segment lost 3 bases, leaving 6 bases of the junction unmatched. Looked up from germline, CDR1 is MDHEN and CDR2 is SYDVKM. The CDR3 loop is CASSFSTRGHQPQHF. CDR3 bases: TGTGCCAGCAGTTTCTCCACCAGGGGGCATCAGCCCCAGCATTTT.

The chain joins TRBV9 to TRBJ2-5; D is possibly TRBD2 (5 bases). The CDR3 length is 15 residues. CDR1 is SGDLS, CDR2 YYNGEE, per germline. V was trimmed by 3 bases and J by 5 bases, leaving 17 bases between them. The CDR3 sequence: CASSAVSAGGETQYF. DNA of the CDR3: TGTGCCAGCAGCGCCGTCTCGGCGGGCGGTGAGACCCAGTACTTC. The full variable domain, rest sourced from reference TRBV9 and TRBJ2-5, is DSGVTQTPKHLITATGQRVTLRCSPRSGDLSVYWYQQSLDQGLQFLIQYYNGEERAKGNILERFSAQQFPDLHSELNLSSLELGDSALYFCASSAVSAGGETQYFGPGTRLLVL.

This clone showed up just once. The genes are TRBV10-3 and TRBJ2-7; tentatively, D is TRBD2 (6 bases). Germline lookup yields CDR1 ENHRY and CDR2 SYGVKD. This CDR3 contains 14 residues. Trimming left V 5 bases short and J 5 bases short, with 16 bases between. The CDR3 loop reads CAISSRDLSDEQYF. The CDR3 DNA reads as TGTGCCATCAGTAGCCGGGACTTGAGCGACGAGCAGTACTTC.

The chain combines TRBV28 with TRBJ1-2; maybe TRBD1 (5 bases). The CDR3 totals 12 residues. V was pared by 4 bases and J by 9 bases, with 12 bases between. CDR1 and CDR2 (germline): MDHEN, SYDVKM. The DNA of the CDR3 is TGTGCCAGCAGTTCTGTCAGGGATCGCTACACCTTC. As protein: CASSSVRDRYTF.

The count of this clone is one. This chain connects TRBV5-1 to TRBJ2-6, with D tentatively TRBD1 (6 bases). This CDR3 has 16 amino acids. The V gene lost 4 bases and the J gene lost 0 bases, with 11 bases spanning the gap. CDR1 is SGHRS, CDR2 YFSETQ, per germline. DNA of the CDR3: TGCGCCAGCAGCCTCGGACAGCTCTCTGGGGCCAACGTCCTGACTTTC. Protein: CASSLGQLSGANVLTF.